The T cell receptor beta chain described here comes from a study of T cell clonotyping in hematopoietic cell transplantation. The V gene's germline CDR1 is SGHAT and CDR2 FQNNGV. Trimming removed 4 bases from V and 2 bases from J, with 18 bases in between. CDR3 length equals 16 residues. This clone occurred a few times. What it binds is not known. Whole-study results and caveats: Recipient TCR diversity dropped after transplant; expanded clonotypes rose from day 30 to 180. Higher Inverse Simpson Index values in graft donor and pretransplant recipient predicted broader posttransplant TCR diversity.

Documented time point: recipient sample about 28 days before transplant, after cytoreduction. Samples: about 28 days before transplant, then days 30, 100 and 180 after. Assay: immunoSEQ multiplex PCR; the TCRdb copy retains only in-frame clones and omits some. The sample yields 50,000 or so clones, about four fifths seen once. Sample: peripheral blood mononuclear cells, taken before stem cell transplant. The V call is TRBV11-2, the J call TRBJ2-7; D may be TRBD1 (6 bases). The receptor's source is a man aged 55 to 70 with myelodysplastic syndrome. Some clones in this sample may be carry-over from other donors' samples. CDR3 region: CASSSVQGQGPYEQYF. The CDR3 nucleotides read TGTGCCAGCAGCTCAGTACAAGGGCAGGGGCCCTACGAGCAGTACTTC.